The present T cell receptor (beta chain) was sequenced within a study of shared clonotypes between healthy human individuals. The CDR3 loop spans 14 amino acids. Looked up from germline, CDR1 is SGHRS and CDR2 is YFSETQ. Trimming removed 7 bases from V and 0 bases from J; junction bases left unmatched: 5. Data came from immunoSEQ multiplex PCR; TCRdb stores just in-frame clones and leaves some out. Among 2 million to 3 million clones listed, roughly 93% were seen once. The clonotype originates from a man aged 18 to 35 in good health. Some clones in this sample may be carry-over from other donors' samples. The sequenced material came from naive CD4+ T cells from PBMCs. Subset specified: CD45RA+ positively selected. The genes are TRBV5-1 and TRBJ2-3; 7 bases align to TRBD2. CDR3 residues: CASRAGDSTDTQYF. CDR3 in DNA: TGCGCCAGCCGCGCGGGGGACAGCACAGATACGCAGTATTTT.